Listed below are T cell receptor beta chains from one sample, sequenced in a study of shared clonotypes between healthy human individuals. This table comes from immunoSEQ multiplex PCR, and its TCRdb copy is limited to in-frame clones, with some not included. The sample consists of a few million clones, about 92% of them appearing once. Material: naive CD4+ T cells sorted from blood. The receptors derive from a man in his late teens or twenties in good health. Both conserved end residues are part of each CDR3. A D gene is named only where the DNA matches it firmly. The listing skips clone size in some rows; elsewhere it reads once, few, many or a size class.

>NA|TRBJ2-3|TRBV30|TRBD1
TGTGCCTGGAGTGTAGGCAGGGGGCTGGTGGATACGCAGTATTTT
CAWSVGRGLVDTQYF
>NA|TRBJ2-7|TRBV14|NA
TGTGCCAGCAGCCAAGAATCCGCACGCGAGCAGTACTTC
CASSQESAREQYF
>once|TRBJ2-7|TRBV10-3|NA
TGTGCCATCAGTGAGTCCTTCTACGAGCAGTACTTC
CAISESFYEQYF
>NA|TRBJ2-6|TRBV9|NA
TGTGCCAGCAGCCCCCAGGGAACCTCTGGGGCCAACGTCCTGACTTTC
CASSPQGTSGANVLTF
>NA|TRBJ2-7|TRBV5-5|NA
TGTGCCAGCAGCGGTGCAGTAGCGGTCTACGAGCAGTACTTC
CASSGAVAVYEQYF
>NA|TRBJ1-2|TRBV5-4|NA
TGTGCCAGCAGCTTGGATATTCGGGGCTACACCTTC
CASSLDIRGYTF
>NA|TRBJ1-2|TRBV19|NA
TGTGCCAGTAGTAATTTCAGGCGGGGGGACTATGGCTACACCTTC
CASSNFRRGDYGYTF
>NA|TRBJ2-3|TRBV5-4|TRBD2
TGTGCCAGCAGCTTAGGCGGGGGTCGCACAGATACGCAGTATTTT
CASSLGGGRTDTQYF
>NA|TRBJ1-1|TRBV30|NA
TGTGCCTGGAGTCTTCGGGACACTGAAGCTTTCTTT
CAWSLRDTEAFF
>NA|TRBJ1-5|TRBV2|TRBD1
TGTGCCAGCAGTACCGACAGGGGGCAGCCCCAGCATTTT
CASSTDRGQPQHF
>NA|TRBJ1-1|TRBV19|NA
TGTGCCAGTAGTCACAATCCTGGGACCGCCGTAGAAGCTTTCTTT
CASSHNPGTAVEAFF
>NA|TRBJ2-2|TRBV7-2|NA
TGTGCCAGCAGTTCGCGGGACCTAAACACCGGGGAGCTGTTTTTT
CASSSRDLNTGELFF
>NA|TRBJ1-2|TRBV4-1|NA
TGCGCCAGCAGCCAAGATAAGGGTTTTAACTATGGCTACACCTTC
CASSQDKGFNYGYTF
>NA|TRBJ2-6|TRBV5-1|TRBD1
TGCGCCAGCAGCTTGCCCCGGGACAGGGATTTTGGGGCCAACGTCCTGACTTTC
CASSLPRDRDFGANVLTF
>NA|TRBJ1-1|TRBV7-8|NA
TGTGCCAGCAGCGTGGACGGGAACACTGAAGCTTTCTTT
CASSVDGNTEAFF
>NA|TRBJ2-7|TRBV9|TRBD1
TGTGCCAGCAGCCCTTATACAGGGGCCCTTCCCTACGAGCAGTACTTC
CASSPYTGALPYEQYF
>NA|TRBJ2-3|TRBV6-5|NA
TGTGCCAGCAGCCGACCCGGGACAGATACGCAGTATTTT
CASSRPGTDTQYF
>NA|TRBJ2-1|TRBV30|NA
TGTGCCTGGAGTGTTGAGAAAGGATTCTACAATGAGCAGTTCTTC
CAWSVEKGFYNEQFF
>NA|TRBJ2-3|TRBV27|TRBD2
TGTGCCAGCAGTTTATCGTGGCGGTCGGCTAGCGGGATTACAGATACGCAGTATTTT
CASSLSWRSASGITDTQYF
>NA|TRBJ1-5|TRBV19|NA
TGTGCCAGTAGTATAGATTTTCTATTTCAGCCCCAGCATTTT
CASSIDFLFQPQHF
>NA|TRBJ2-3|TRBV5-1|TRBD2
TGCGCCAGCAGCTTAGGACTAGCGGGAGTACTTAGCACAGATACGCAGTATTTT
CASSLGLAGVLSTDTQYF
>NA|TRBJ1-5|TRBV7-8|TRBD1
TGTGCCAGCAGCGACGGGACAGGGGAGAGCAATCAGCCCCAGCATTTT
CASSDGTGESNQPQHF
>NA|TRBJ2-3|TRBV4-1|NA
TGCGCCAGCAGCCAAGTTGCTGGGCCAGATACGCAGTATTTT
CASSQVAGPDTQYF
>few|TRBJ1-6|TRBV10-3|NA
TGTGCCATCAGTGATTGGGACGGTCTAACCCTCCACTTT
CAISDWDGLTLHF
>NA|TRBJ2-5|TRBV9|TRBD2
TGTGCCAGCAGCGTAGGGTCTAGCGGGGGCCTCCAAGAGACCCAGTACTTC
CASSVGSSGGLQETQYF
>NA|TRBJ2-5|TRBV27|NA
TGTGCCAGCAGTTCACTTCGAAAGCAAGAGACCCAGTACTTC
CASSSLRKQETQYF
>NA|TRBJ1-2|TRBV18|NA
TGTGCCAGCTCCGAGGGGCGCGGCCCCTTCAGCTACACCTTC
CASSEGRGPFSYTF
>NA|TRBJ2-1|TRBV18|NA
TGTGCCAGCTCACCAGAAAGAAACTACAATGAGCAGTTCTTC
CASSPERNYNEQFF
>NA|TRBJ1-1|TRBV10-1|NA
TGCGCCAGCACCAAGGGAGGAACTGAAGCTTTCTTT
CASTKGGTEAFF
>NA|TRBJ1-1|TRBV30|NA
TGTGCCTGGAGTGTACTGTTGCGGAACACTGAAGCTTTCTTT
CAWSVLLRNTEAFF
>NA|TRBJ1-4|TRBV7-9|TRBD1
TGTGCCAGCAGCCGAGACAGGGCGGCTAATGAAAAACTGTTTTTT
CASSRDRAANEKLFF
>once|TRBJ2-2|TRBV6-1|TRBD1
TGTGCCAGCAGTAGGACAGGGAACACCGGGGAGCTGTTTTTT
CASSRTGNTGELFF
>NA|TRBJ2-2|TRBV6-1|NA
TGTGCCAGCAGCTCCCTAGGAGGTACCGGGGAGCTGTTTTTT
CASSSLGGTGELFF
>NA|TRBJ2-4|TRBV11-2|NA
TGTGCCAGCAGCCCCCTGACGGGTAGTCTAGCCAAAAACATTCAGTACTTC
CASSPLTGSLAKNIQYF
>NA|TRBJ2-7|TRBV5-1|NA
TGCGCCAGCAGCTTGTTATCAGGTAGCTCCTACGAGCAGTACTTC
CASSLLSGSSYEQYF
>NA|TRBJ1-2|TRBV14|NA
TGTGCCAGCAGCCAAGGGGGGCAGTACTATGGCTACACCTTC
CASSQGGQYYGYTF
>NA|TRBJ2-1|TRBV5-1|TRBD1
TGCGCCAGCAGCTTGGCGCCAGGGGGTAGGCCCGTGTACAATGAGCAGTTCTTC
CASSLAPGGRPVYNEQFF
>NA|TRBJ1-1|TRBV2|NA
TGTGCCAGCACTGGGGGGCCCGGTGAAGCTTTCTTT
CASTGGPGEAFF
>NA|TRBJ2-7|TRBV28|NA
TGTGCCAGCAGTTTATTCGGGGCCGGTTCCTACGAGCAGTACTTC
CASSLFGAGSYEQYF
>NA|TRBJ1-4|TRBV19|TRBD1
TGTGCCAGTAGGGGACAGGGGCCGGTGAATGAAAAACTGTTTTTT
CASRGQGPVNEKLFF
>NA|TRBJ2-5|TRBV6-1|TRBD2
TGTGCCAGCAGTGAGTCCCTAGCGGGAGAGTGGGAGACCCAGTACTTC
CASSESLAGEWETQYF
>once|TRBJ2-7|TRBV30|TRBD2
TGTGCCTGGAGTGTCAAGTTAGCGGGAGGCCTCTCCTACGAGCAGTACTTC
CAWSVKLAGGLSYEQYF
>NA|TRBJ2-7|TRBV13|NA
TGTGCCAGCAGCTTAGGACAGGTTTACTACGAGCAGTACTTC
CASSLGQVYYEQYF
>NA|TRBJ2-7|TRBV28|NA
TGTGCCAGCAGTGACGGAAACGGGGATCGTCAGTACTTC
CASSDGNGDRQYF
>NA|TRBJ1-5|TRBV4-3|NA
TGCGCCAGCAGCCAAGTTTGGGGGTCGAGCAATCAGCCCCAGCATTTT
CASSQVWGSSNQPQHF
>NA|TRBJ1-1|TRBV6-6|NA
TGTGCCAGCAGTTATCAGGGGCTCACTGAAGCTTTCTTT
CASSYQGLTEAFF
>few|TRBJ2-7|TRBV18|NA
TGTGCCAGCTCAAGTTCCTACGAGCAGTACTTC
CASSSSYEQYF
>NA|TRBJ2-7|TRBV5-1|NA
TGCGCCAGCAGCTGGGACACCACCTACGAGCAGTACTTC
CASSWDTTYEQYF
>once|TRBJ1-1|TRBV30|NA
TGTGCCTGGAATAAAGGGGTTAACACTGAAGCTTTCTTT
CAWNKGVNTEAFF
>NA|TRBJ2-2|TRBV5-4|TRBD2
TGTGCCAGCAGCTTGGAAAGCGGGGGGACCACCGGGGAGCTGTTTTTT
CASSLESGGTTGELFF
>NA|TRBJ1-3|TRBV27|NA
TGTGCCAGGGTCGGGACCCCCATCCTTGACATATATTTT
CARVGTPILDIYF
>NA|TRBJ2-2|TRBV19|TRBD2
TGTGCCAGTAGTATTAAGGCTAGCGGGAACACCGGGGAGCTGTTTTTT
CASSIKASGNTGELFF